This T cell receptor beta chain derives from a study of T cell responses to AZD1222 COVID-19 vaccine (dated by TCRdb to the early 2020s). Some background on the complete study: AZD1222 recipients whose second dose came at about 4 weeks and those whose second dose came at about 12 weeks were combined into one group, since spike-specific TCR depth and breadth did not differ between the two schedules. A total of more than 230 trial participants underwent TCR sequencing, of whom more than 200 had received two doses of AZD1222 and 26 had received two doses of the MenACWY control vaccine. Trial participants were enrolled into age subgroups of 18-55, 56-69 and 70-plus years, which contained approximately 150, 28 and 58 TCR-sequenced participants, respectively.

Concerning this clone: Its antigen remains undetermined. Within one base of it there is no much larger clone, and no base qualities were kept.

Results and caveats for the whole study, not just this receptor: Epitopes outside the regions mutated in the B.1.351 and B.1.1.7 variants were reportedly recognized by nearly half of the unique spike-specific TCRs. Participants were mostly white British, with more females than males. The authors suggested clonal diversity may have been underestimated. Because no day 14 peak-response samples were available, repertoires were characterized only after the peak T cell response. In the small 56-69-year group, the increase in depth fell short of significance, most likely because of low power. The whole spike protein was spanned by vaccine-associated CD4 TCRs, and dominant responses were seen in regions 160-218 and 743-854. After two AZD1222 doses, both the breadth and the depth of spike-specific TCRs were significantly higher than at day 0 and than in MenACWY recipients. Conclusions about previously exposed vaccinees are limited, since just 5 or 6 AZD1222 recipients were seropositive for SARS-CoV-2 at baseline.

Sample time point, as interpreted from the label and publication: baseline before first vaccination. Vaccinee samples came from UK trials COV001 and COV002, including a single-blind randomized controlled phase 2/3 trial of AZD1222 (ChAdOx1 nCoV-19) in healthy adults. Trial participant PBMC samples were collected at day 0 and day 28 after the second dose for TCRbeta chain sequencing. Unmatched junction bases come to 5, with V trimmed by 0 bases and J by 1 base. The CDR3 holds 17 amino acids from the cysteine to the phenylalanine. Just the 51-base CDR3 DNA is kept, in frame starting at base 1. CDR1 and CDR2 (SGHDT, YYEEEE) derive from the germline V gene. The CDR3 regions of human TCRbeta chains were subjected to immunosequencing. The published analysis was carried out like this. TCRs in the repertoires were compared against a reference library of SARS-CoV-2-specific TCRs that had been generated with the MIRA antigen-specificity platform. Breadth was defined as the fraction of unique TCRs that were SARS-CoV-2-associated. Depth was defined as the fraction of total T cells that were SARS-CoV-2-associated. Using the MIRA data, each spike-specific TCR was assigned both to the spike region to which the TCR was reactive and to a CD4 or CD8 class. Log10-transformed breadth and depth values were compared by one-way ANOVA with Sidak's multiple comparisons tests. In TCRdb, the immuneACCESS table is reduced to in-frame sequences with V and J assigned. These tables do not hold every clone; where another copy was compared, an unresolved V gene accounts for under half, and the others remain unexplained. That table supplies the V and J calls and clone size; D and trimming were determined from the DNA. The sample table shows 53,000 or so clones, and around 84% are seen once. The ten largest clones take up about a quarter of the sample.

The rearranged chain carries TRBV5-6 and TRBJ1-3, with 9 central nucleotides matching TRBD1. The receptor comes from an adult in good health. This sample comprised peripheral blood, obtained on day 0 of AZD1222 vaccination. The bases read TGTGCCAGCAGCTTGGGGGGACAGGGTTTTTCTGGAAACACCATATATTTT. Its protein product is CASSLGGQGFSGNTIYF.